This TCR beta chain derives from a study of cytomegalovirus exposure and HLA in healthy donors. TCRdb keeps only in-frame clones here, not all; method: immunoSEQ multiplex PCR. The sample yields roughly 150,000 clones, roughly 90% seen once. The germline V gene has CDR1 SQVTM and CDR2 ANQGSEA. CDR3 size: 14 residues. V shed 4 bases and J shed 2 bases, with 13 bases lying between them. The clonotype was recovered from a woman aged 18-29 years in good health and CMV-seropositive. This sequence joins TRBV29-1 and TRBJ2-3; D is ambiguous. The sequenced sample consisted of PBMCs. CDR3 bases: TGCAGCGTTGTTTCGCTACTTATCACAGATACGCAGTATTTT. Its protein product is CSVVSLLITDTQYF.